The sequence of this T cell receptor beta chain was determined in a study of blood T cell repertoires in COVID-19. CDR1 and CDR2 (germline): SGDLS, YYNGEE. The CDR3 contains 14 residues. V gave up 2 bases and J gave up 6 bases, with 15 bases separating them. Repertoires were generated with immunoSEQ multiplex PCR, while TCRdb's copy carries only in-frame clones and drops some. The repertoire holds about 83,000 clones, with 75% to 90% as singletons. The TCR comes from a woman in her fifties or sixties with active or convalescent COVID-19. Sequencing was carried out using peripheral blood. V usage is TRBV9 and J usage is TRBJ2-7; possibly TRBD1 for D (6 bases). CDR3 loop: CASSVNRDTSEQYF. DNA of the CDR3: TGTGCCAGCAGCGTCAACAGGGACACAAGCGAGCAGTACTTC.